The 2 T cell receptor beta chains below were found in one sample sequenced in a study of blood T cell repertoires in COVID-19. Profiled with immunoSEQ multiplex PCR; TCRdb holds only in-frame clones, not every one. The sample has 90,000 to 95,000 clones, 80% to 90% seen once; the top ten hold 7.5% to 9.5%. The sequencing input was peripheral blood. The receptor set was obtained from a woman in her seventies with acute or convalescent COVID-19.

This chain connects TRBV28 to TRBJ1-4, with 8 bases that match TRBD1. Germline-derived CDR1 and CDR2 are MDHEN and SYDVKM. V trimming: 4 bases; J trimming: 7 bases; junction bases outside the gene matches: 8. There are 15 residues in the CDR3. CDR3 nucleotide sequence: TGTGCCAGCAGTTCCTCAGGACAGGGTCGTGAAAAACTGTTTTTT. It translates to CASSSSGQGREKLFF.

CDR3 amino acids: CATNGVGVGELFF. Here the CDR3 DNA reads TGTGCCACTAACGGGGTCGGGGTGGGGGAGCTGTTTTTT. The chain joins TRBV2 to TRBJ2-2; a weak D match, TRBD2 (5 bases). CDR1 is SNHLY, CDR2 FYNNEI, per germline. V was clipped by 10 bases and J by 8 bases, with 17 bases between them. The CDR3 extends over 13 amino acids.